Listed here is a single T cell receptor beta chain. The data derive from a study of graft-versus-host responses after intestinal transplantation. Study details: Those transplanted obtained multivisceral, liver-intestinal, or isolated intestinal grafts. Tacrolimus and steroids were given for about 3 years to all recipients after anti-thymocyte globulin induction.

Assay used: immunoSEQ multiplex PCR; TCRdb lists only in-frame clones, some missing. The sample yields approximately 100,000 clones, approximately 85% seen once. V lost 6 bases and J lost 0; bases outside the gene matches: 2. The CDR3 is made up of 14 amino acids. CDR1 and CDR2 (germline): WSHSY, SAAADI. The V and J genes are TRBV10-2 and TRBJ1-1; 9 nucleotides match TRBD1. Sequencing used PBMCs, obtained 255 days after intestinal transplant. This clonotype was obtained from a human patient who received an intestinal transplant, so some T cells may come from the graft donor. CDR3 in amino acids: CASRTGGMNTEAFF. In nucleotides, the CDR3 is TGCGCCAGCAGGACAGGGGGAATGAACACTGAAGCTTTCTTT.